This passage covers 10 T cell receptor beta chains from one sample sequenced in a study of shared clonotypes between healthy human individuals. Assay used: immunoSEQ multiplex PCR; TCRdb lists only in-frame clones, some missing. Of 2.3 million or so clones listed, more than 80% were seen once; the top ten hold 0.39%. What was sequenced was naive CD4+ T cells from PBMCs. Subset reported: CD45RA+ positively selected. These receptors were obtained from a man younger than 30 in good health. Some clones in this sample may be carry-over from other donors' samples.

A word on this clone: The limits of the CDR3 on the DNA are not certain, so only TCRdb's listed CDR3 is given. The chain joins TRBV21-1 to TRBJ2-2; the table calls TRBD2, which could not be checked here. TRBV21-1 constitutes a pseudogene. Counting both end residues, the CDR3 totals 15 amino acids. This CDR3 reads CASSKVGRGTGELFF.

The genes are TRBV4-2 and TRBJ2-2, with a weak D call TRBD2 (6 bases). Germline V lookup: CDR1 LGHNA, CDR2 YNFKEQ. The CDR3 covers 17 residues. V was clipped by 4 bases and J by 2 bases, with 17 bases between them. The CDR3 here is CASSLLGASDNTGELFF. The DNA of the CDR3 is TGTGCCAGCAGCCTACTCGGGGCTAGCGACAACACCGGGGAGCTGTTTTTT.

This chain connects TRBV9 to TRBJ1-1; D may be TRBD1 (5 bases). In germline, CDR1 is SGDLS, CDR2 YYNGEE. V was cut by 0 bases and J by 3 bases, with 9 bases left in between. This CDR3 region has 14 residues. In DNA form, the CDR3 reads TGTGCCAGCAGCGTAGGTGGGGCGGACACTGAAGCTTTCTTT. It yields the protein CASSVGGADTEAFF.

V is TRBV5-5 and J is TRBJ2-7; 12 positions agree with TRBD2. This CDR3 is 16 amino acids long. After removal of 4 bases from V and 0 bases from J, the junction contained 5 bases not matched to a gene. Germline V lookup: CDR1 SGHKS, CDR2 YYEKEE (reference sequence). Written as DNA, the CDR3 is TGTGCCAGCAGCCGAAGGACTAGCGGGAACTCCTACGAGCAGTACTTC. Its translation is CASSRRTSGNSYEQYF.

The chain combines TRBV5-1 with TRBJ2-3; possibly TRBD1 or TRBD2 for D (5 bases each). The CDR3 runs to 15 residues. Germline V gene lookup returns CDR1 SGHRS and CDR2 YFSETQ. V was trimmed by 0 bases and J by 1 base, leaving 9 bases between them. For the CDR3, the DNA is TGCGCCAGCAGCTTGGTTCTGGGACGCACAGATACGCAGTATTTT. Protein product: CASSLVLGRTDTQYF. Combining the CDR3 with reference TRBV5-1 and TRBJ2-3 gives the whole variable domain KAGVTQTPRYLIKTRGQQVTLSCSPISGHRSVSWYQQTPGQGLQFLFEYFSETQRNKGNFPGRFSGRQFSNSRSEMNVSTLELGDSALYLCASSLVLGRTDTQYFGPGTRLTVL.

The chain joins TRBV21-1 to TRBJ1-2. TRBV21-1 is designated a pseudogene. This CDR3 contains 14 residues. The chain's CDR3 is CASSNRGENYGYTF. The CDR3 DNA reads TGTGCCAGCAGCAATCGGGGAGAGAACTATGGCTACACCTTC.

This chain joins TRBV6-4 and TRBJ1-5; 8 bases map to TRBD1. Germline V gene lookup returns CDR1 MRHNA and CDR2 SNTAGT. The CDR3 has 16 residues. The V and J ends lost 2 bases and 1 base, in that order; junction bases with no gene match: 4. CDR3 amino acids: CASSDPDRGSNQPQHF. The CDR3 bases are TGTGCCAGCAGTGACCCCGACAGGGGAAGCAATCAGCCCCAGCATTTT.

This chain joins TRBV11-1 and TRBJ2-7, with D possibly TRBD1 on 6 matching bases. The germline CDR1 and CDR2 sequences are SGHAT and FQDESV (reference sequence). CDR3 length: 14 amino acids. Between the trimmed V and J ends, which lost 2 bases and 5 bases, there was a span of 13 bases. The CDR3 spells CASSLLGTQDEQYF. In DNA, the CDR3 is TGTGCCAGCAGCTTATTGGGGACACAGGACGAGCAGTACTTC.

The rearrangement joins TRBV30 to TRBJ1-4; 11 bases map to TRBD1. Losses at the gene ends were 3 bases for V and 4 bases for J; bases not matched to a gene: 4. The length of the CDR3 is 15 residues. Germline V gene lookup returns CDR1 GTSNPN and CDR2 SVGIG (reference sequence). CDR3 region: CAWRGQGGYNEKLFF. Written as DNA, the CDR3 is TGTGCCTGGAGGGGACAGGGGGGGTATAATGAAAAACTGTTTTTT.

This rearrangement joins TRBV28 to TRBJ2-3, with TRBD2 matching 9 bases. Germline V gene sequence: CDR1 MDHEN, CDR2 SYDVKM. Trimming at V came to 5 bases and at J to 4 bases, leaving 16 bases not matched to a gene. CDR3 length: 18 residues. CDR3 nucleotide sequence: TGTGCCAGCAGTCCAACTCATGGGGCGGGAGGGGGCCCAGATACGCAGTATTTT. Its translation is CASSPTHGAGGGPDTQYF.